Listed below are T cell receptor beta chains from one sample, sequenced in a study of cytomegalovirus exposure and HLA in healthy donors. Here immunoSEQ multiplex PCR was the method, and the copy in TCRdb shows in-frame clones only, minus some. The top ten hold more than 6% of the sample, which has around 170,000 clones, approximately 79% seen once. Material for sequencing was PBMCs. Receptors originate from a man in his forties in good health and CMV-seropositive. The CDR3 runs from the conserved cysteine through the conserved F or W. D genes are given only for firm matches. A row's size may be missing; if present it is once, few, many or a size class.

J | size | V | length | D | CDR3 | DNA
TRBJ2-3 | - | TRBV28 | 15 | TRBD1 | CASRGQGSVPDTQYF | TGTGCCAGCAGGGGACAGGGATCGGTACCAGATACGCAGTATTTT
TRBJ2-7 | - | TRBV7-2 | 14 | - | CASSFGGSSYEQYF | TGTGCCAGCAGCTTCGGAGGGAGCTCCTACGAGCAGTACTTC
TRBJ1-1 | - | TRBV6-6 | 12 | TRBD1 | CASSPDRGWAFF | TGTGCCAGCAGCCCGGACAGGGGATGGGCTTTCTTT
TRBJ1-3 | - | TRBV5-1 | 15 | - | CASSLEPSSGNTIYF | TGCGCCAGCAGCTTGGAACCGAGCTCTGGAAACACCATATATTTT
TRBJ2-7 | - | TRBV15 | 19 | TRBD1 | CATSSDRGQGSWGHYEQYF | TGTGCCACCAGCAGTGACCGAGGACAGGGGTCCTGGGGCCATTACGAGCAGTACTTC
TRBJ2-7 | once | TRBV2 | 12 | - | CASTVSSYEQYF | TGTGCCAGCACGGTGAGCTCCTACGAGCAGTACTTC
TRBJ2-7 | - | TRBV7-2 | 16 | TRBD1 | CASSFGWTGSSYEQYF | TGTGCCAGCAGCTTTGGCTGGACAGGTTCATCCTACGAGCAGTACTTC
TRBJ1-2 | - | TRBV28 | 14 | - | CASSHSLGGYGYTF | TGTGCCAGCAGTCACTCCCTTGGTGGCTATGGCTACACCTTC
TRBJ1-5 | - | TRBV7-2 | 15 | - | CASSPDGHNNQPQHF | TGTGCCAGCAGTCCCGATGGACACAACAATCAGCCCCAGCATTTT
TRBJ2-7 | few | TRBV27 | 17 | - | CASSGHFLFGGNYEQYF | TGTGCCAGCAGCGGTCATTTTCTGTTCGGAGGTAACTACGAGCAGTACTTC
TRBJ1-2 | once | TRBV30 | 12 | TRBD1 | CAGLQGDYGYTF | TGTGCCGGCCTCCAGGGGGACTATGGCTACACCTTC
TRBJ2-2 | - | TRBV7-2 | 15 | TRBD2 | CASSSGGGKTGELFF | TGTGCCAGCAGCTCCGGCGGGGGGAAAACCGGGGAGCTGTTTTTT
TRBJ1-1 | once | TRBV18 | 15 | - | CASSPTDSLNTEAFF | TGTGCCAGCTCACCCACTGACAGTTTGAACACTGAAGCTTTCTTT
TRBJ1-2 | many | TRBV6-5 | 15 | TRBD1 | CASSSSTGYNYGYTF | TGTGCCAGCAGTTCCTCGACAGGGTATAACTATGGCTACACCTTC
TRBJ2-1 | - | TRBV4-3 | 16 | TRBD2 | CASSQQRGGLTNEQFF | TGCGCCAGCAGCCAACAGCGGGGGGGCCTTACGAATGAGCAGTTCTTC
TRBJ2-7 | - | TRBV6-5 | 12 | - | CASSPRGYEQYF | TGTGCCAGCAGCCCCAGGGGCTACGAGCAGTACTTC
TRBJ1-5 | - | TRBV5-8 | 14 | - | CASSSSRGNQPQHF | TGTGCCAGCAGCTCATCCAGGGGCAATCAGCCCCAGCATTTT
TRBJ2-7 | - | TRBV6-1 | 14 | - | CASRRRVSLYEQYF | TGTGCCAGCAGGCGCCGGGTCAGCCTCTACGAGCAGTACTTC
TRBJ2-7 | - | TRBV4-3 | 15 | TRBD2 | CASSRSQRGGGEQYF | TGCGCCAGCAGCCGTAGCCAGCGGGGGGGCGGCGAGCAGTACTTC
TRBJ2-4 | - | TRBV5-6 | 13 | TRBD1 | CASSLEDRDIQYF | TGTGCCAGCAGCTTAGAAGACAGGGACATTCAGTACTTC
TRBJ2-4 | - | TRBV6-4 | 13 | TRBD2 | CASSDSTSGALYF | TGTGCCAGCAGTGACTCAACTAGCGGGGCCCTGTACTTC
TRBJ2-5 | - | TRBV4-1 | 18 | - | CASSQDRYRAQGQETQYF | TGCGCCAGCAGCCAAGATAGATACAGGGCCCAAGGCCAAGAGACCCAGTACTTC
TRBJ1-5 | once | TRBV15 | 15 | - | CATSRDRGEGQPQHF | TGTGCCACCAGCAGAGATCGGGGGGAAGGTCAGCCCCAGCATTTT
TRBJ2-7 | - | TRBV9 | 15 | TRBD2 | CASSVGGTSGYEQYF | TGTGCCAGCAGCGTAGGGGGGACTAGCGGATACGAGCAGTACTTC
TRBJ2-2 | - | TRBV29-1 | 14 | - | CSVERNVNTGELFF | TGCAGCGTTGAGCGAAACGTGAACACCGGGGAGCTGTTTTTT
TRBJ1-2 | - | TRBV5-4 | 13 | - | CASRPPGVYGYTF | TGTGCCAGCAGACCGCCGGGTGTCTATGGCTACACCTTC
TRBJ2-3 | few | TRBV27 | 16 | TRBD2 | CASSFTSGGVHATQYF | TGTGCCAGCAGTTTTACTAGCGGGGGTGTGCACGCGACGCAGTATTTT